This T cell receptor (beta chain) is from a study of Ad26.COV2.S vaccination and SARS-CoV-2 variants. Treatment described: roughly 19 received Ad26.COV2.S at low or high dose, single or two shots; 5 received placebo; per-sample allocation not given. Collection of the samples took place on day 63 after the first injection of vaccine or placebo. It was Wuhan-strain SARS-CoV-2 spike that the Ad26 vaccine vector expressed. Concerning this clone: The antigen remains undetermined.

General study findings and limits: Participants in the vaccine arm had higher spike-specific TCR breadth; placebo recipients had lower.

Generated by immunoSEQ multiplex PCR, the TCRdb table keeps only in-frame clones and is missing some. The sample includes around 300,000 clones, 70% to 90% seen only once; the top ten take over 8.5%. This TCR was recovered from a person between 18 and 60 years old who received the Ad26.COV2.S COVID-19 vaccine or a placebo. The specimen was peripheral blood, collected in a trial of Ad26.COV2.S vaccine versus placebo.

The CDR3 bases are TGTGCCAGCAGGGTAGCGGGAGCCGGCACAGATACGCAGTATTTT. The encoded protein is CASRVAGAGTDTQYF. This rearrangement joins TRBV6-5 to TRBJ2-3, with 9 bases identical to TRBD2. CDR1 MNHEY and CDR2 SVGAGI come from the germline V gene. This CDR3 spans 15 amino acids. Trimming cost V 6 bases and J 1 base; bases outside gene matches: 5.